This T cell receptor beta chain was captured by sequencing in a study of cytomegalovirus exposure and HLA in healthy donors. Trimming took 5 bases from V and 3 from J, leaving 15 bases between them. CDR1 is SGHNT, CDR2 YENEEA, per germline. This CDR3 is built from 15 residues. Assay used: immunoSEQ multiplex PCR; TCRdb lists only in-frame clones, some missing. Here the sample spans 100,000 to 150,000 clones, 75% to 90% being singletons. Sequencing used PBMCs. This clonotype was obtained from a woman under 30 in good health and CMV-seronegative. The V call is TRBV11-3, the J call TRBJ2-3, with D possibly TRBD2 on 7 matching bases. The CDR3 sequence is CASSLRRGQTDTQYF. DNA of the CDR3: TGTGCCAGCAGCCTGAGGCGGGGGCAAACAGATACGCAGTATTTT.